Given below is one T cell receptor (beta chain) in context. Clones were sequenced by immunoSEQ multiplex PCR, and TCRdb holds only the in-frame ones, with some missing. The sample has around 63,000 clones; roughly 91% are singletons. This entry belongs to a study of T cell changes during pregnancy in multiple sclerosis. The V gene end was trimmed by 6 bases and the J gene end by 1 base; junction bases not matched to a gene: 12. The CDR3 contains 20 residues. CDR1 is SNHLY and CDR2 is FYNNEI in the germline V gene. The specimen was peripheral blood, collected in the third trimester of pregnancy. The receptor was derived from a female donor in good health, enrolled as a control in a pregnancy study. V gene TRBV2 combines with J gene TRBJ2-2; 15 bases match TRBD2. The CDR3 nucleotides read TGTGCCAGCAGCACAGGACTAGCGGGAGGGCCATGGGTGAACACCGGGGAGCTGTTTTTT. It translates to CASSTGLAGGPWVNTGELFF.